The source of this TCR beta chain is a study of blood T cell repertoires in COVID-19. Overall study: The study drew acute and convalescent COVID-19 samples from the United States, Italy and Spain. Sources were T cells, B-cell-depleted T cells, or PBMCs; the material itself was cDNA or gDNA.

Repertoires were generated with immunoSEQ multiplex PCR, while TCRdb's copy carries only in-frame clones and drops some. The data show more than 450,000 clones, approximately 90% seen once. The CDR3 is 15 residues long. V was clipped by 4 bases and J by 8 bases, with 15 bases between them. CDR1 and CDR2 (germline): PRHDT, FYEKMQ (reference sequence). This sequence originates from a woman aged 18 to 35 who had recovered from COVID-19. V is TRBV13 and J is TRBJ1-6, with D tentatively TRBD1 (5 bases). Sequenced: PBMCs or T cells enriched from blood (not recorded which). The CDR3 is CASSYQGKQDSPLHF. The CDR3 DNA reads as TGTGCCAGCAGCTATCAAGGGAAACAGGATTCACCCCTCCACTTT.